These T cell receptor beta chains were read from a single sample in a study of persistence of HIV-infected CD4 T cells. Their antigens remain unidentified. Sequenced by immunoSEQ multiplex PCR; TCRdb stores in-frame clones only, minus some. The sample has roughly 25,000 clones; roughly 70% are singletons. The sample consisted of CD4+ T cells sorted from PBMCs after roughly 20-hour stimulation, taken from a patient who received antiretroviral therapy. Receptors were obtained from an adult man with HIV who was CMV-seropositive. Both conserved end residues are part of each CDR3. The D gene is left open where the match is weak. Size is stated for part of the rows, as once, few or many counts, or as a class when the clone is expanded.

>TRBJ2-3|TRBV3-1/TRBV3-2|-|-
TGTGCCAGCAGCCAAGTAGGAGGGGCAGATACGCAGTATTTT
CASSQVGGADTQYF
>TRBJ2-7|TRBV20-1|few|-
TGCAGTGCTAGGCCAGCCTACGAGCAGTACTTC
CSARPAYEQYF
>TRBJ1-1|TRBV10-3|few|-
TGTGCCATCAGTGAGTTATCAGTTGAAGCTTTCTTT
CAISELSVEAFF
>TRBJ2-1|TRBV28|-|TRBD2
TGTGCCAGCAGTGGAAGAAGGACTAGCGGGGGGGGTTCCTACAATGAGCAGTTCTTC
CASSGRRTSGGGSYNEQFF
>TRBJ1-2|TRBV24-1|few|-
TGTGCCACCAGTGCAGCTAACTATGGCTACACCTTC
CATSAANYGYTF
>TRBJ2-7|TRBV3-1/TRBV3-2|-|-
TGTGCCAGCAGCCAAGGGGCAGGGACCAACGAGCAGTACTTC
CASSQGAGTNEQYF
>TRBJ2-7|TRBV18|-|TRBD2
TGTGCCAGCTCACCGCTCGGAGAACTAGCGGGTGACTACGAGCAGTACTTC
CASSPLGELAGDYEQYF
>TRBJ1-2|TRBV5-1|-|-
TGCGCCAGCAGCTTGGGCCCGACCGGGGGAGGTGGCTACACCTTC
CASSLGPTGGGGYTF
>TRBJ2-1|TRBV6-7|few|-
TGTGCCAGCAGTTACTCGGGGTTCTCGAGCTCCTACAATGAGCAGTTCTTC
CASSYSGFSSSYNEQFF
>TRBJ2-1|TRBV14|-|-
TGTGCCAGCAGCCAAGATGGTGGTAGTAGGAATGAGCAGTTCTTC
CASSQDGGSRNEQFF
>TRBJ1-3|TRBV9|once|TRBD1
TGTGCCAGCAAGAACCCTAGGACAGGGGGCAACACCATATATTTT
CASKNPRTGGNTIYF
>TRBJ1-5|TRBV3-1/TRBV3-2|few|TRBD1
TGTGCCAGCAGCCACAGGGGGGGCAATCAGCCCCAGCATTTT
CASSHRGGNQPQHF
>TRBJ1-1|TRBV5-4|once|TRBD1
TGTGCCAGCAGCTCCGGGACAGCCCTCATGAACACTGAAGCTTTCTTT
CASSSGTALMNTEAFF
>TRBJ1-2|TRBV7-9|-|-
TGTGCCAGCAGCAGCTCCAACTATGGCTACACCTTC
CASSSSNYGYTF
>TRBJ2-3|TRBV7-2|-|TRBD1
TGTGCCAGCAGCTTAGTTCTTCAGGGGGCAGATACGCAGTATTTT
CASSLVLQGADTQYF
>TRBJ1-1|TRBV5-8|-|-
TGTGCCAGCAGCTTGGTGCAGGGAGGGGTCACTGAAGCTTTCTTT
CASSLVQGGVTEAFF
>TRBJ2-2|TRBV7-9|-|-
TGTGCCAGCAGCAGCGGGCTACTGAACACCGGGGAGCTGTTTTTT
CASSSGLLNTGELFF
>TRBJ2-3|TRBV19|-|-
TGTGCCAGTAGTATAGCTGATACGCAGTATTTT
CASSIADTQYF
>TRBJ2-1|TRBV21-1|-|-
TGTGCCAGCAGCAAAGCAGACAGGGGGGGGCACAATGAGCAGTTCTTC
CASSKADRGGHNEQFF
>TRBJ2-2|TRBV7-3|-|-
TGTGCCAGCAGCTTAGGGGGCGCCGCTAGGACCGGGGAGCTGTTTTTT
CASSLGGAARTGELFF
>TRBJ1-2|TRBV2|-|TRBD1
TGTGCCAGCAGTACCATCCAGGGGGCGCGATCCTCCGGCTACACCTTC
CASSTIQGARSSGYTF
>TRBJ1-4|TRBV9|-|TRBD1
TGTGCCAGCAGCCCCACAGGGGGACAGAGAGAAAAACTGTTTTTT
CASSPTGGQREKLFF
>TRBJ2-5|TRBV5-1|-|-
TGCGCCAGCAGCCCGACAGTCAGTGGGCTGGAGACCCAGTACTTC
CASSPTVSGLETQYF
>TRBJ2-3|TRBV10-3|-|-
TGTGCCATCAGTGAGTCGACGGGAGCGACGACAGATACGCAGTATTTT
CAISESTGATTDTQYF
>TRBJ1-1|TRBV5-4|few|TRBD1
TGTGCCAGCAGCTTTGACAGGGTGGAACTGGACACTGAAGCTTTCTTT
CASSFDRVELDTEAFF
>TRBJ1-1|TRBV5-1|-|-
TGCGCCAGCAGCTTGGTCGCATCGAACACTGAAGCTTTCTTT
CASSLVASNTEAFF
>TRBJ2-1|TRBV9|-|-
TGTGCCAGCAGCTTCACACAATACAATGAGCAGTTCTTC
CASSFTQYNEQFF
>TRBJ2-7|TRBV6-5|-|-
TGTGCCAGCAGACCCCCGGGACAAGGCTACGAGCAGTACTTC
CASRPPGQGYEQYF
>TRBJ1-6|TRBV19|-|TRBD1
TGTGCCAGTACCGCGGACAGGCTCTATAATTCACCCCTCCACTTT
CASTADRLYNSPLHF
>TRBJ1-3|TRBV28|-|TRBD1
TGTGCCAGCAGTTTCCTCGGACAGGGATATGGAAACACCATATATTTT
CASSFLGQGYGNTIYF
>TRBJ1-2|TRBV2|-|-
TGTGCCAGCAGCGTGGGCCTTGGGGGGAGCTATGGCTACACCTTC
CASSVGLGGSYGYTF
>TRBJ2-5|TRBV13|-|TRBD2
TGTGCCAGCAGCGTCAGCGGGGGGGCCGCAGAGACCCAGTACTTC
CASSVSGGAAETQYF
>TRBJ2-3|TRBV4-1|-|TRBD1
TGCGCCAGCAGCCAAGAGGGGACAGGGACAAGTTTTAATACGCAGTATTTT
CASSQEGTGTSFNTQYF
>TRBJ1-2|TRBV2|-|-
TGTGCCAGCAGTGAAGCGCGGGGGTGGGCCTATGGCTACACCTTC
CASSEARGWAYGYTF
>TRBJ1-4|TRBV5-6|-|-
TGTGCCAGCAGCTTGGGGCAGACGAATGAAAAACTGTTTTTT
CASSLGQTNEKLFF
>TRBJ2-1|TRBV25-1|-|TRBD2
TGTGCCAGCAGTGCGGGGCGGGGGGAGTTCTTC
CASSAGRGEFF
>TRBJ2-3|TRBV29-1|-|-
TGCAGCGTTAATAGTGGCGGTACGCAGTATTTT
CSVNSGGTQYF
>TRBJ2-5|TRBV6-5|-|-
TGTGCCAGCACCAACAAGGGGCGGGGGCAAACCCAGTACTTC
CASTNKGRGQTQYF
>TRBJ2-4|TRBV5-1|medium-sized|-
TGCGCCAGCAGCTTTTCGGGCGTCGAGGGAAACATTCAGTACTTC
CASSFSGVEGNIQYF
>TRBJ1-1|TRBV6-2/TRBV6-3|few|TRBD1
TGTGCCAGCAGGCCTCACGACAGGGATTCTGAAGCTTTCTTT
CASRPHDRDSEAFF
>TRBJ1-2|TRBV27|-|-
TGTGCCAGCAGTTTAGCCGGATCTAACTATGGCTACACCTTC
CASSLAGSNYGYTF
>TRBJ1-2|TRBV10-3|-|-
TGTGCCATCAGTGAGTCCGTGGACAGCTATGGCTACACCTTC
CAISESVDSYGYTF